This T cell receptor beta chain is drawn from a study of CD8 T cells in Susac syndrome (dated by TCRdb to between 2018 and 2021). For the wider study: Of the Susac syndrome patients who were sequenced, over five had clinically active disease and 8 or 9 were in clinical remission. At blood withdrawal, Susac syndrome patients were therapy-naive, treated with corticosteroids (with IVIg additionally given to some), or treated with IVIg alone. Repertoire sequencing was used to test whether CD8+ T cell activation and differentiation in Susac syndrome was antigen driven. Clonality of the CD8+ T cell repertoire was compared between more than 10 healthy donors, approximately 14 Susac syndrome patients and under 16 multiple sclerosis patients. Beyond this particular receptor, the publication reports: Some 15 and five Susac-specific public clones were found in the total CD8+ and CD8+ TEMRA repertoires, respectively. The number of individuals in the TCR sequencing and HLA analysis was acknowledged as relatively small. Clonal expansion was observed in Susac syndrome CD8+ repertoires, with the highest expansion in CD8+ TEMRA cells and greater expansion in clinically active than in remitting patients.

RNA was extracted using the RNeasy kit, and roughly 0.5 to 1 microgram was reverse transcribed with random hexamers. The immunoSEQ multiplex PCR assay, covering 54 Vbeta and 13 Jbeta segments, was used to amplify TCR beta CDR3 regions. PCR amplification bias was corrected using a synthetic template baseline for primer optimization and computational correction. The authors processed their data as follows. Reads were annotated to V, D and J genes according to IMGT and were analyzed with immunoSEQ Analyzer, with only productive sequences retained. Clonality was calculated as one minus the Shannon entropy normalized by log2 of the number of productive unique sequences. For each patient and control, public and private clones were evaluated among the 100 most prevalent clones. Clones were defined as Susac-specific when absent from the healthy and MS cohorts, from approximately 1,100 published viral clones and from other ImmuneACCESS disease sequences. Clones were called with MiXCR by TCRdb after fastp trimmed the public reads at Q25, and only in-frame beta chains were retained. Each entry is one CDR3 protein sequence, shown with its most common DNA and genes. These V and J calls rely on TCRdb rather than the paper's analysis. In all, the sample holds roughly 130,000 distinct CDR3 sequences, and around 94% of those were seen once. The ten largest make up 0.25% to 0.3% of the sample.

Worth noting for this clonotype: It lacks a known antigen. No qualities accompany the bases; no much larger clone lies one base away.

Peripheral blood CD8+ and CD4+ T cells from healthy donors, Susac syndrome patients and multiple sclerosis patients were profiled by high-throughput TCR beta sequencing. The Susac syndrome patients fulfilled recently defined diagnostic criteria for either definite or probable disease. Bulk CD8+ and CD4+ T cells were purified by magnetic negative isolation, whereas CD8+ TEMRA cells were enriched by FACS. Blood was drawn into EDTA tubes, processed within 24 hours, and PBMCs were isolated by density gradient centrifugation. PBMCs destined for TCR sequencing were cryopreserved in liquid nitrogen and later thawed in a 37 °C water bath. The sorted or isolated CD4+, CD8+ and CD8+ TEMRA cells reached a purity of at least 90%. The germline V gene (reference sequence) yields LNHDA for CDR1 and SQIVND for CDR2. Measured from the cysteine to the phenylalanine, the CDR3 is 14 residues long. Only the CDR3 DNA is retained, 42 bases long and in frame from the first base. The V and J ends are trimmed by 0 bases and 7 bases, leaving 10 bases between them.

This receptor was obtained from a human donor with Susac syndrome. Sequenced sample: CD8+ T cells from PBMCs. Rearrangement joined TRBV19 to TRBJ2-1, with an unclear D gene assignment. The CDR3: CASSIDAEANEQFF. The DNA reads TGTGCCAGTAGTATAGATGCCGAGGCTAATGAGCAGTTCTTC.